This T cell receptor (beta chain) was sequenced in a study of T cells after yellow fever vaccination. Study-wide results and limits: Clones that expanded after primary vaccination mostly reappeared after the booster (96% CD4, roughly 87% CD8).

From the 5' RACE reads, TCRdb called clonotypes with MiXCR, one entry per CDR3 protein. The table includes approximately 550,000 distinct CDR3 sequences, roughly 12% detected once. The CDR3 is 16 amino acids. Trimming removed 1 base at V and 3 bases at J, with 15 bases between. The V gene's germline CDR1 is SGHRS and CDR2 YFSETQ. A word on this clonotype: Its target is unknown.

Sequencing was performed on PBMCs, taken on the day of the yellow fever booster vaccination. V and J are TRBV5-1 and TRBJ2-3; tentatively, D is TRBD1 (6 bases). This receptor was obtained from a man aged 25 to 40 who received the YFV17D yellow fever vaccine. The chain's CDR3 is CASSLTPGVPTDTQYF. CDR3 in DNA: TGCGCCAGCAGCTTGACTCCAGGGGTCCCTACAGATACGCAGTATTTT.